This TCR beta chain derives from a study of T cell responses to AZD1222 COVID-19 vaccine. Study-wide results and limits: Sampled repertoires all dated from after the peak T cell response. Following two doses of AZD1222, Spike-specific TCR breadth and depth rose.

The CDR3 is 12 amino acids. CDR1 and CDR2 from the germline V gene are SEHNR and FQNEAQ (reference sequence). Trimming took 7 bases from V and 7 from J, leaving 10 bases between them. Sequencing used immunoSEQ multiplex PCR; TCRdb keeps in-frame clones, though not all of them. The sample has 150,000 or so clones; roughly nine tenths are singletons. This clone has a single count. The antigen is unknown. The TCR comes from an adult who received the AZD1222 COVID-19 vaccine. The chain carries TRBV7-9 and TRBJ1-4, with D unresolved. Specimen: peripheral blood, collected 28 days after the second AZD1222 dose. CDR3 sequence: CASTPPGEKLFF. DNA for the CDR3: TGTGCCAGCACCCCCCCAGGTGAAAAACTGTTTTTT.